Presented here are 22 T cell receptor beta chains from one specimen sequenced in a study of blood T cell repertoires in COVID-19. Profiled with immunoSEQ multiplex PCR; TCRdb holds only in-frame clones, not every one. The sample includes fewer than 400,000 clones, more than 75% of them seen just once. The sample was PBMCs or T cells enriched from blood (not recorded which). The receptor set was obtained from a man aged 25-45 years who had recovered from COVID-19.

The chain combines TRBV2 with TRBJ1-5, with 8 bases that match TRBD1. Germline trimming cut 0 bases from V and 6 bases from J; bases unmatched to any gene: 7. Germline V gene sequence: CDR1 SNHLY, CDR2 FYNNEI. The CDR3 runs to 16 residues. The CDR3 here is CASSEAQTGVIQPQHF. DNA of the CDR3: TGTGCCAGCAGTGAAGCTCAGACAGGGGTTATTCAGCCCCAGCATTTT. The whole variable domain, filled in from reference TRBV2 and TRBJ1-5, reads EPEVTQTPSHQVTQMGQEVILRCVPISNHLYFYWYRQILGQKVEFLVSFYNNEISEKSEIFDDQFSVERPDGSNFTLKIRSTKLEDSAMYFCASSEAQTGVIQPQHFGDGTRLSIL.

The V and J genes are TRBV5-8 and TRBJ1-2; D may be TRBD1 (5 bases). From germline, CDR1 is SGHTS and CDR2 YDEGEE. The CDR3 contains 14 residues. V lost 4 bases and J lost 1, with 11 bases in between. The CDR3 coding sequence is TGTGCCAGCAGCCCCGGGGGGGGTAACTATGGCTACACCTTC. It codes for CASSPGGGNYGYTF.

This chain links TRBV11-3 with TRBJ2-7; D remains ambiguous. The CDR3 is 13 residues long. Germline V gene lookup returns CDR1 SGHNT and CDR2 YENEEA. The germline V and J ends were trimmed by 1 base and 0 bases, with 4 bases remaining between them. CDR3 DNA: TGTGCCAGCAGCTTAGGGGCCTCCTACGAGCAGTACTTC. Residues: CASSLGASYEQYF.

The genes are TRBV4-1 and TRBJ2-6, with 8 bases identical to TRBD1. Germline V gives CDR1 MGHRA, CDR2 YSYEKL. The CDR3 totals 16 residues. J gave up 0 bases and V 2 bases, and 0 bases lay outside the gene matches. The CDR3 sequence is CASSQTGGSGANVLTF. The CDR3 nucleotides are TGCGCCAGCAGCCAAACAGGGGGCTCTGGGGCCAACGTCCTGACTTTC.

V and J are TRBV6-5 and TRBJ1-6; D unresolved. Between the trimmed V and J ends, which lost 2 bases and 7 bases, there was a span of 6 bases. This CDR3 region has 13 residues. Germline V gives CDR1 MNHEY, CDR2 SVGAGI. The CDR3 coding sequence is TGTGCCAGCAGTTACCAGCGGAATTCACCCCTCCACTTT. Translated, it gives CASSYQRNSPLHF.

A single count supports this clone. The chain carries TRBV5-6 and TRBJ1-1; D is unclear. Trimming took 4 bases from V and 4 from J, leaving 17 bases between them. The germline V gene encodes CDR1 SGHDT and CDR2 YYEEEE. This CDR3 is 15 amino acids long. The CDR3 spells CASSQGPQAGTEAFF. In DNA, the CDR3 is TGTGCCAGCAGCCAAGGACCCCAAGCGGGCACTGAAGCTTTCTTT.

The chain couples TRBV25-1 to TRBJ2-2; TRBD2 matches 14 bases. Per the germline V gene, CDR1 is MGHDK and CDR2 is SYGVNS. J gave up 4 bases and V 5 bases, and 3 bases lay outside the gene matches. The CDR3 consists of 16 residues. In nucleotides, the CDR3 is TGTGCCAGCAGTTTTGGACTAGCGGGAGGCACCGGGGAGCTGTTTTTT. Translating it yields CASSFGLAGGTGELFF. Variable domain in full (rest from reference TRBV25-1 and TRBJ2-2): EADIYQTPRYLVIGTGKKITLECSQTMGHDKMYWYQQDPGMELHLIHYSYGVNSTEKGDLSSESTVSRIRTEHFPLTLESARPSHTSQYLCASSFGLAGGTGELFFGEGSRLTVL.

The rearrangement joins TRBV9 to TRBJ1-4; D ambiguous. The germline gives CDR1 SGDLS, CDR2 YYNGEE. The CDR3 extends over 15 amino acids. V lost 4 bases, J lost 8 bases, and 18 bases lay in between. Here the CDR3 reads CASSLQRGGREKLFF. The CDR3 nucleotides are TGTGCCAGCAGCCTGCAACGAGGTGGGAGGGAAAAACTGTTTTTT.

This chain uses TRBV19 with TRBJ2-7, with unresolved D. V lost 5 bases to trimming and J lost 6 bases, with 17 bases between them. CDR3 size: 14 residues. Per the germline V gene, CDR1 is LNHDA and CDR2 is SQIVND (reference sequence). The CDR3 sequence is CASSLPGDSAEQYF. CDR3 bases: TGTGCCAGTAGTTTACCAGGTGATTCCGCCGAGCAGTACTTC.

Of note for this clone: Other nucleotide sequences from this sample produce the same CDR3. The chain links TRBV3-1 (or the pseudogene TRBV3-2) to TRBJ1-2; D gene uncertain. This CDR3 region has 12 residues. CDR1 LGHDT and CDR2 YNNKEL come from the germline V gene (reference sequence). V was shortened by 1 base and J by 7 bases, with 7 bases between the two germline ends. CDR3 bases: TGTGCCAGCAGCCAAGGAGAGGGTGGCTACACCTTC. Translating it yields CASSQGEGGYTF.

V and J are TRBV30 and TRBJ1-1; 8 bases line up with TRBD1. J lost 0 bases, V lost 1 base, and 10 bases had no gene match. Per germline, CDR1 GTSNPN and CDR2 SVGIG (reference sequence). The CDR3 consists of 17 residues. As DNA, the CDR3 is TGTGCCTGGAGTGCAGGGACAGGCCTTGAATTGAACACTGAAGCTTTCTTT. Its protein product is CAWSAGTGLELNTEAFF. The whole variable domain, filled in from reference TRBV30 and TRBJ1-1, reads SQTIHQWPATLVQPVGSPLSLECTVEGTSNPNLYWYRQAAGRGLQLLFYSVGIGQISSEVPQNLSASRPQDRQFILSSKKLLLSDSGFYLCAWSAGTGLELNTEAFFGQGTRLTVV.

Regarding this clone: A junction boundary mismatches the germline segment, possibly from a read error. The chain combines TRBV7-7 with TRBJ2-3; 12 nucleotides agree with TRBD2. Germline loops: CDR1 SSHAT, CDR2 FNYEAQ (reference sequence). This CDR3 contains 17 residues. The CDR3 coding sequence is TGTGCTAGCAGCCCCGGGACTAGCGGGCTCAGCACAGATACGCAGTATTTT. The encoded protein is CASSPGTSGLSTDTQYF.

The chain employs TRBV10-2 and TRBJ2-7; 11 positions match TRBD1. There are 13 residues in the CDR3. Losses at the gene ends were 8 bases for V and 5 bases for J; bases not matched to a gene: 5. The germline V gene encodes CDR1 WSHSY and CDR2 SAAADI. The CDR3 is CASSGQGAHEQYF. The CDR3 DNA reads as TGCGCCAGCTCAGGACAGGGGGCCCACGAGCAGTACTTC.

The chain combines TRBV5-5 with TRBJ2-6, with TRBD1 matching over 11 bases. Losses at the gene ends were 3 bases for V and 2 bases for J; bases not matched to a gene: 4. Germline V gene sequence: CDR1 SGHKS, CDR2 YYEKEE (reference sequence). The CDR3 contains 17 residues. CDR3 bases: TGTGCCAGCAGCTGGACAGGGGGCGCGACTGGGGCCAACGTCCTGACTTTC. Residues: CASSWTGGATGANVLTF.

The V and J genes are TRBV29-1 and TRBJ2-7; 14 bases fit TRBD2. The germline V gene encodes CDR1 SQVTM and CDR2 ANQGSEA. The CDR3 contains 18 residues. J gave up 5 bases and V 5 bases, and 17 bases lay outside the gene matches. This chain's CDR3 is CSVQGLRLAGGPINEQYF. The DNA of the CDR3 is TGCAGCGTTCAGGGTCTACGACTAGCGGGAGGGCCGATTAACGAGCAGTACTTC.

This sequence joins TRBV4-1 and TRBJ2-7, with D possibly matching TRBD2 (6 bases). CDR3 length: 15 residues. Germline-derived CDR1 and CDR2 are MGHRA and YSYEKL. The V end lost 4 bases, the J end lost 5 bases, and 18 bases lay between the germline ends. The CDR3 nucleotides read TGCGCCAGCAGCCGTCTCCTAGCGATGGTACACGAGCAGTACTTC. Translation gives CASSRLLAMVHEQYF.

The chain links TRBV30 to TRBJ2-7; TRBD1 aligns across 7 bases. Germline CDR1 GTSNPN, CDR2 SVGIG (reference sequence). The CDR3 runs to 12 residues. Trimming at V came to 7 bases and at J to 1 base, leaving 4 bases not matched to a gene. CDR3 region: CAYHRGSYEQYF. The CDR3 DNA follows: TGTGCCTATCACAGGGGTTCCTACGAGCAGTACTTC.

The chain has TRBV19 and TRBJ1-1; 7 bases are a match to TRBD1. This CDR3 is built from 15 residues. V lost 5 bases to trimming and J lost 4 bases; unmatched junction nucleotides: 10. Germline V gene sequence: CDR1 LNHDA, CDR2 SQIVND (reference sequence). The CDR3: CASSPQGEVGTEAFF. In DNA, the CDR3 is TGTGCCAGTAGTCCGCAGGGGGAAGTAGGCACTGAAGCTTTCTTT.

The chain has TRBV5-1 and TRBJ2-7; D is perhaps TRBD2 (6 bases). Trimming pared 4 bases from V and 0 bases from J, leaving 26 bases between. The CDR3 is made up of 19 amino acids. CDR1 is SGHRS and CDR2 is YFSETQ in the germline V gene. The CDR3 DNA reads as TGCGCCAGCAGCGGACTAAAAGAGGGAGGTCCTGGGGGCTCCTACGAGCAGTACTTC. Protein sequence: CASSGLKEGGPGGSYEQYF.

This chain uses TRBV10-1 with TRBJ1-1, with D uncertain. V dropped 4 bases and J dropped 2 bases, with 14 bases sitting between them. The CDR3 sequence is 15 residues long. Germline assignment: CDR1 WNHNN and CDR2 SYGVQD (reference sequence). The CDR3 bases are TGCGCCAGCAGTGGACCATCGGGAGGAAACACTGAAGCTTTCTTT. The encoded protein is CASSGPSGGNTEAFF.

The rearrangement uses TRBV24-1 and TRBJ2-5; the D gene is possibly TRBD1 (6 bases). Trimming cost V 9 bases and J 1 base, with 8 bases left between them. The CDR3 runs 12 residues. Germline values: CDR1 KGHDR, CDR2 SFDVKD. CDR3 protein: CATGGTQETQYF. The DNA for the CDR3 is TGTGCCACCGGGGGCACCCAAGAGACCCAGTACTTC.

DNA of the CDR3: TGTGCCAGTAGTATCCCAGCGGAACAGCCCCAGCATTTT. Amino acids: CASSIPAEQPQHF. This sequence joins TRBV19 and TRBJ1-5, with no clear D. Germline-derived CDR1 and CDR2 are LNHDA and SQIVND (reference sequence). This CDR3 contains 13 residues. V lost 3 bases and J lost 7, with 10 bases in between.